Included here is one TCR beta chain sequence, with context. V dropped 3 bases and J dropped 2; count of bases not matched to a gene: 9. Per germline, CDR1 MGHRA and CDR2 YSYEKL. This CDR3 comprises 17 residues. The record originates from a study of technical replicates of blood from several donors. Sequencing used immunoSEQ multiplex PCR; TCRdb keeps in-frame clones, though not all of them. Of under 95,000 clones in the sample, about 93% were seen once. This TCR derives from a human donor in good health. V gene TRBV4-1 combines with J gene TRBJ2-7, with TRBD2 matching over 11 bases. Sequenced sample: T cells isolated from PBMCs. The CDR3 DNA reads TGCGCCAGCAGCCAGACTAGCGGGGACTCATTAGCCTACGAGCAGTACTTC. Its protein product is CASSQTSGDSLAYEQYF.